This T cell receptor beta chain is from a study of human T cells and chemical hapten exposure. As for time point: pre-sensitization, week 0. The treatment here: therapeutic diphenylcyclopropenone sensitization with weekly scalp DPC. Patients had alopecia, were aged 18 to 70, and were not pregnant. This clonotype has a handful of counts. TCRdb passed the RACE reads through MiXCR, listing each CDR3 protein once. The sample carries fewer than 350,000 distinct CDR3 sequences, around 7% recorded once. The TCR originated in a man aged 18 to 29 with alopecia areata. Some clones in this sample may be carry-over from other donors' samples. Source: whole blood, taken in connection with sensitization to the hapten diphenylcyclopropenone (DPC).

For the CDR3, the DNA is TGTGCCACCAGTGGTAACAGGGGAGGCACCGGGGAGCTGTTTTTT. It codes for CATSGNRGGTGELFF. The V call is TRBV24-1, the J call TRBJ2-2; tentative D call: TRBD1 (7 bases). The CDR3 is made up of 15 amino acids. Trimming left V 5 bases short and J 4 bases short, with 13 bases between. CDR1 is KGHDR and CDR2 is SFDVKD in the germline V gene.